Included here is one T cell receptor (beta chain) sequence, with context. In its sample, this clonotype was seen many times. What antigen it recognizes has not been identified. Qualities for individual bases were not recorded, and no much larger clone is one base off. From the cysteine through the phenylalanine, the CDR3 covers 13 amino acids. Of all the DNA, just the CDR3 is kept, 39 bases in frame from base 1. As encoded in the germline V gene, CDR1 is SGDLS while CDR2 is YYNGEE. The junction shows trimming of 0 bases on V and 9 bases on J, plus 10 bases between the germline ends. The record originates from a study of CD8 T cells in ankylosing spondylitis (TCRdb year 2017). A note on the overall study: The study set out to find disease-linked TCR variants by profiling T cell receptor beta repertoires in ankylosing spondylitis patients and healthy donors. The full study cohort comprised 25 ankylosing spondylitis patients and roughly 100 healthy donors. Samples of peripheral blood were taken, and for ankylosing spondylitis patients, synovial fluid was collected as well.

The instrument was an Illumina HiSeq 2500. Quantitative 5'-RACE with molecular barcodes was the method used to prepare the TCR beta libraries. Regarding the original processing steps: A new computational method based on a probabilistic model of VDJ rearrangement was used to identify disease-linked TCR variants. TCRdb took the public reads, trimmed them with fastp at Q25, ran MiXCR for clone calling and kept in-frame beta chains. Under each unique CDR3 protein, matching rows form one entry showing the most common genes and DNA. For this entry, the V and J calls and clone size follow TCRdb and not the study's own pipeline. The sample profile shows roughly 130,000 distinct CDR3 sequences; 7% to 10% of them were found once. In total, the top ten clones hold more than 7% of the sample. The investigation overall reported the following: The disease-linked clones had a CD8+ phenotype and were found at relatively low frequencies in peripheral blood. Some motif variants were previously reported in synovial fluid and blood of reactive arthritis patients, suggesting common disease-initiation mechanisms. Blood from ankylosing spondylitis patients appeared to be characterized by a TCR beta motif composed of eight highly homologous amino acid variants. Significant enrichment of the disease-linked clones was reported in matched synovial fluid samples from ankylosing spondylitis patients.

Synovial fluid samples were paired with blood samples taken from the same ankylosing spondylitis patients. The chain uses TRBV9 and TRBJ2-1; TRBD2 might be the D gene, on 5 matching bases. This TCR was recovered from a male donor with ankylosing spondylitis. What was sequenced was synovial fluid, either unsorted or a sorted T cell fraction (not recorded which). CDR3 loop: CASSVAPSTEQFF. DNA sequence: TGTGCCAGCAGCGTAGCCCCTAGCACTGAGCAGTTCTTC.